The TCR beta chain described here comes from a study of T cell responses to AZD1222 COVID-19 vaccine. The overall study: The study pooled second doses at about 4 or about 12 weeks. General observations from the study: Most donors were white British, females outnumbered males, and clonal diversity was possibly underestimated.

Comments on this clone: Its matching antigen is unknown.

Measured with immunoSEQ multiplex PCR; TCRdb has only the in-frame clones, and not every one. Here the sample spans about 110,000 clones, approximately 90% being singletons. V lost 1 base to trimming and J lost 3 bases; unmatched junction nucleotides: 6. CDR3 length: 16 residues. Germline V lookup: CDR1 SGHTA, CDR2 FQGNSA. The rearrangement joins TRBV7-2 to TRBJ1-5, with 7 bases identical to TRBD1. The receptor's source is an adult in good health. The sample was peripheral blood, taken on day 0 of AZD1222 vaccination. The CDR3 sequence: CASSLDLTGHNQPQHF. DNA of the CDR3: TGTGCCAGCAGCTTAGATCTGACAGGGCACAATCAGCCCCAGCATTTT. Combining the CDR3 with reference TRBV7-2 and TRBJ1-5 gives the whole variable domain GAGVSQSPSNKVTEKGKDVELRCDPISGHTALYWYRQSLGQGLEFLIYFQGNSAPDKSGLPSDRFSAERTGGSVSTLTIQRTQQEDSAVYLCASSLDLTGHNQPQHFGDGTRLSIL.